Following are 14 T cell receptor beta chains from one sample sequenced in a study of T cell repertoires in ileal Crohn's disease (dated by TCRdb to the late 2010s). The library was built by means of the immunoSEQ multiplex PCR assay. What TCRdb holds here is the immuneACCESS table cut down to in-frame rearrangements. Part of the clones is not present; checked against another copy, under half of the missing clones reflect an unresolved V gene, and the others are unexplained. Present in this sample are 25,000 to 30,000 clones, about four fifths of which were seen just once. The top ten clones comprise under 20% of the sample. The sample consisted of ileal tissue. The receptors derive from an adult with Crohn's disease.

The CDR3 spells CASSYLDSPEKLFF. The CDR3 coding sequence is TGTGCCAGCAGTTACTTGGACAGCCCCGAAAAACTGTTTTTT. The genes are TRBV6-6 and TRBJ1-4; a weak D match, TRBD1 (6 bases). CDR3 size: 14 residues. Germline assignment: CDR1 MNHNY and CDR2 SVGAGI (reference sequence). V gave up 1 base and J gave up 8 bases, with 11 bases separating them.

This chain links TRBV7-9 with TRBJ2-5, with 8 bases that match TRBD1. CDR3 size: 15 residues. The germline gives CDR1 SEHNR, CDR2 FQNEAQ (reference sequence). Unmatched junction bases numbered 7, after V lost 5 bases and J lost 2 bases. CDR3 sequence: CASSTGQGAQETQYF. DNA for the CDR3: TGTGCCAGCAGCACAGGACAGGGCGCTCAAGAGACCCAGTACTTC.

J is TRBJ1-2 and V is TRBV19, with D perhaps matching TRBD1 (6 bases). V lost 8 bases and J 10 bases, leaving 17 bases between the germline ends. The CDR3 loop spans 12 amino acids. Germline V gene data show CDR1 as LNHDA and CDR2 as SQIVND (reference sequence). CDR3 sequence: CASGARGGFYTF. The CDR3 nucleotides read TGTGCCAGTGGGGCACGAGGGGGATTCTACACCTTC.

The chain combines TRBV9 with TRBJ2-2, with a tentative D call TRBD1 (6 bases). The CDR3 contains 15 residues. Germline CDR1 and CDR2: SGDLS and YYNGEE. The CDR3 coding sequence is TGTGTGTGGCCTCTAAGGACAGAGAACACCGGGGAGCTGTTTTTT. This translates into CVWPLRTENTGELFF. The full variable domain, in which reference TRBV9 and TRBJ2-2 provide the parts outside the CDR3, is DSGVTQTPKHLITATGQRVTLRCSPRSGDLSVYWYQQSLDQGLQFLIQYYNGEERAKGNILERFSAQQFPDLHSELNLSSLELGDSALYFCVWPLRTENTGELFFGEGSRLTVL.

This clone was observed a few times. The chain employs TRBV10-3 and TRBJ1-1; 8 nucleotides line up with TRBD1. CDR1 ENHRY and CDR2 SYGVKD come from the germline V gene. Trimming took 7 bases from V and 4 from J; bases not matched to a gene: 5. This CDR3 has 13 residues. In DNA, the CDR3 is TGTGCCATCACCCCAACAGGGGGCACTGAAGCTTTCTTT. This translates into CAITPTGGTEAFF.

Here the CDR3 reads CASSPADRGREQYF. The CDR3, as DNA: TGTGCCAGCTCACCGGCGGACAGGGGGAGGGAGCAGTACTTC. V is TRBV18 and J is TRBJ2-7; 10 bases fit TRBD1. V trimming: 3 bases; J trimming: 7 bases; junction bases outside the gene matches: 6. The CDR3 extends over 14 amino acids. Germline V gives CDR1 KGHSH, CDR2 LQKENI.

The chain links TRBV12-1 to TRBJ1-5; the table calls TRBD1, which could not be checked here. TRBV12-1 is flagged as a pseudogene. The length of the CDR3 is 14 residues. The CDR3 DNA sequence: TGTGCCAGCAGCTCAAAGGGGATCAATCAGCCCCAGCATTTT. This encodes CASSSKGINQPQHF.

CDR3 in amino acids: CATSRADEKLFF. The CDR3 DNA is TGTGCCACCAGCAGGGCCGATGAAAAACTGTTTTTT. The chain recombines TRBV15 with TRBJ1-4; the D is unclear. CDR1 is LNHNV and CDR2 is YYDKDF in the germline V gene (reference sequence). The CDR3 runs 12 residues. V lost 3 bases to trimming and J lost 6 bases, with 5 bases between them.

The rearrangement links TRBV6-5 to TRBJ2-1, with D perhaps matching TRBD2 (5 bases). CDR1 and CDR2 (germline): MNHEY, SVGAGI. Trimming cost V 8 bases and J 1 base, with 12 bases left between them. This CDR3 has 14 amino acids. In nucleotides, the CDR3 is TGTGCCAGCTCGACCGGGAATTCCTACAATGAGCAGTTCTTC. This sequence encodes CASSTGNSYNEQFF.

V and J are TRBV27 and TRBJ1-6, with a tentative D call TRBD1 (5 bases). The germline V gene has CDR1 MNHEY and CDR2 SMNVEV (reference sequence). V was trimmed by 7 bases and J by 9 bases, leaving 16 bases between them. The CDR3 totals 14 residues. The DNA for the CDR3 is TGTGCCAGCACGGCCGGGGGAATTGGTTCACCCCTCCACTTT. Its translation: CASTAGGIGSPLHF.

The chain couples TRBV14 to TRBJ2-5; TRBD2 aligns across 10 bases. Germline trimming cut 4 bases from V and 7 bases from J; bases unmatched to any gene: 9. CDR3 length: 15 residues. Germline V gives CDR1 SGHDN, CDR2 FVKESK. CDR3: CASSLMSGGAGTQYF. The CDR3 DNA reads TGTGCCAGCAGCCTGATGAGCGGGGGGGCCGGGACCCAGTACTTC.

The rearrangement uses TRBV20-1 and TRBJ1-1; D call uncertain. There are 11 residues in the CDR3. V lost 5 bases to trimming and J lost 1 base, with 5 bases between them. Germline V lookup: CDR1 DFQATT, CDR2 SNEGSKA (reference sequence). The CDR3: CSAPSNTEAFF. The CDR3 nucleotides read TGCAGTGCTCCGTCGAACACTGAAGCTTTCTTT.

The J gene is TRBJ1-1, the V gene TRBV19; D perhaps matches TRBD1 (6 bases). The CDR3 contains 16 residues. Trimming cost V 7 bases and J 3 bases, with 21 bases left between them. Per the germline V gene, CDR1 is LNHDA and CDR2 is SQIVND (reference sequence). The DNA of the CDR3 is TGTGCCAGTATTTCAGGGGATAGGTGGGTGGACACTGAAGCTTTCTTT. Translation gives CASISGDRWVDTEAFF. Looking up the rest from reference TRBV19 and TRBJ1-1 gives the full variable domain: DGGITQSPKYLFRKEGQNVTLSCEQNLNHDAMYWYRQDPGQGLRLIYYSQIVNDFQKGDIAEGYSVSREKKESFPLTVTSAQKNPTAFYLCASISGDRWVDTEAFFGQGTRLTVV.

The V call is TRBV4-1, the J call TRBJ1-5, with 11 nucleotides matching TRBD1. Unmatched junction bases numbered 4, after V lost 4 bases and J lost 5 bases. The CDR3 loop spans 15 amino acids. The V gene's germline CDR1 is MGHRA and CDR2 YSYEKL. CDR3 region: CASSLRTGGYQPQHF. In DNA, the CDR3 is TGCGCCAGCAGCCTACGGACAGGGGGCTATCAGCCCCAGCATTTT.